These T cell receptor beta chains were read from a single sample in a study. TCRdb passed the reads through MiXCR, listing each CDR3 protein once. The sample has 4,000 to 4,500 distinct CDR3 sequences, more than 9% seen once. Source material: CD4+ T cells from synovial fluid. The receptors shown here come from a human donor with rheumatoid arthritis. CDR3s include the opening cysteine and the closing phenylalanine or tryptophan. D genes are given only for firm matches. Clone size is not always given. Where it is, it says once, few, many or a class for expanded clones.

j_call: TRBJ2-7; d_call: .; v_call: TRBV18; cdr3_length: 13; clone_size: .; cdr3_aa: CASSPAEGRGQYF; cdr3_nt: TGTGCCAGCTCACCAGCCGAGGGTCGGGGGCAGTACTTC
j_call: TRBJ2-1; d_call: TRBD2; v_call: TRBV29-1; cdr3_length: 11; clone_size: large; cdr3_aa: CSVIAGGPPFF; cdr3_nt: TGCAGCGTCATAGCGGGAGGGCCCCCGTTCTTC
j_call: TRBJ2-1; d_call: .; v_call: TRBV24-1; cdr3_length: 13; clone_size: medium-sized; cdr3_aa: CATSDSLTGREFF; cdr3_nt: TGTGCCACCAGTGATTCACTGACAGGCCGCGAGTTCTTC
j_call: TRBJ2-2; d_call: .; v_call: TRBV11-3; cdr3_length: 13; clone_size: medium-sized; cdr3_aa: CASSPDGTGELFF; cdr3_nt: TGTGCCAGCAGCCCAGATGGCACCGGGGAGCTGTTTTTT
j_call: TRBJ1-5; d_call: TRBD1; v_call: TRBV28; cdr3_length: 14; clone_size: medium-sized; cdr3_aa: CASSPDRGDQPQHF; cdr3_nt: TGTGCCAGCAGTCCCGACAGGGGAGACCAGCCCCAGCATTTT
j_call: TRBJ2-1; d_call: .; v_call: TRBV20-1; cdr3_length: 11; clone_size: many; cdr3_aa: CSSLQGGEQFF; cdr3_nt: TGCAGTTCTCTCCAGGGGGGAGAGCAGTTCTTC
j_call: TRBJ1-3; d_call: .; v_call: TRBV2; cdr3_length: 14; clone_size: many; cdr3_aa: CASSFQGSGNTIYF; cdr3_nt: TGTGCCAGCAGTTTCCAGGGCAGTGGAAACACCATATATTTT
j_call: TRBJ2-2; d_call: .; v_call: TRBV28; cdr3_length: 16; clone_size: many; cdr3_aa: CASSLIWDQTAGELFF; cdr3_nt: TGTGCCAGCAGCCTCATTTGGGACCAGACCGCCGGGGAGCTGTTTTTT
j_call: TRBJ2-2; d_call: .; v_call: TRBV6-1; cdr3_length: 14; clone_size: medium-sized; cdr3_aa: CASSDGVLAGELFF; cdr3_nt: TGTGCCAGCAGTGACGGGGTATTGGCCGGGGAGCTGTTTTTT
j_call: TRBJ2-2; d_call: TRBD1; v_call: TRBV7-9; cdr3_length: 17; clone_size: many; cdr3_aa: CASSLRTGVANTGELFF; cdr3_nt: TGTGCCAGCAGCCTTCGGACAGGAGTAGCGAACACCGGGGAGCTGTTTTTT
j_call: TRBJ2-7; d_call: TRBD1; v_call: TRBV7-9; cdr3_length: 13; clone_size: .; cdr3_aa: CASRLGQGYEQYF; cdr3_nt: TGTGCCAGCAGACTGGGACAGGGTTACGAGCAGTACTTC
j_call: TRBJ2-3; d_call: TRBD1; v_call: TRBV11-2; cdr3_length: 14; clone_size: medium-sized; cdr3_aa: CASSSGTVADTQYF; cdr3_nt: TGTGCCAGCAGCTCGGGGACAGTCGCAGATACGCAGTATTTT
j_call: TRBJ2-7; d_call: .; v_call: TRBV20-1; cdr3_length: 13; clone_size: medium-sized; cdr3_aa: CSARDGRGYEQYF; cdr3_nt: TGCAGTGCTAGGGACGGAAGAGGATACGAGCAGTACTTC
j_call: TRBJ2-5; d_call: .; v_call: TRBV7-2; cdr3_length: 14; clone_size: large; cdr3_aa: CASSLDQGGETQYF; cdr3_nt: TGTGCCAGCAGCTTAGACCAGGGAGGAGAGACCCAGTACTTC
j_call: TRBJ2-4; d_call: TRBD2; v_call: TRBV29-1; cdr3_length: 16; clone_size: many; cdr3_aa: CSVEGTSGSFGNIQYF; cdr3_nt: TGCAGCGTTGAAGGGACTAGCGGGAGCTTTGGAAACATTCAGTACTTC
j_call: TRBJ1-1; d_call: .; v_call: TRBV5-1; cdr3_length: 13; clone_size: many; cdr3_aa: CASSFQGRAEAFF; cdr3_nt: TGCGCCAGCAGCTTCCAGGGGAGGGCTGAAGCTTTCTTT
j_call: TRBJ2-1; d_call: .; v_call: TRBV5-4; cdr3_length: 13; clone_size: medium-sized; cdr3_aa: CASSIEQGSEQFF; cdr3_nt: TGTGCCAGCAGCATTGAACAGGGTTCCGAGCAGTTCTTC
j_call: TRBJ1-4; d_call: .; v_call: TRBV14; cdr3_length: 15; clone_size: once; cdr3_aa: CASSRRQDNNEKLFF; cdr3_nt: TGTGCCAGCAGCCGACGACAGGACAATAATGAAAAACTGTTTTTT
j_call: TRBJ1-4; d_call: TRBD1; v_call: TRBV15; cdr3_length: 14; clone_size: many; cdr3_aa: CATQTGQGQEKLFF; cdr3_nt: TGTGCCACGCAAACAGGACAGGGTCAGGAAAAACTGTTTTTT
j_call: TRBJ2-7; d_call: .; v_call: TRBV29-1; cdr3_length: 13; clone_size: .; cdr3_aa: CSVSTVTPSEQYF; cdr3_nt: TGCAGCGTGTCGACAGTGACCCCCTCCGAGCAGTACTTC
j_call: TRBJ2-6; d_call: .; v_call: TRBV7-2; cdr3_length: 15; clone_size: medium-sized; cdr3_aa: CASSLYLPGANVLTF; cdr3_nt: TGTGCCAGCAGCCTCTACTTGCCTGGGGCCAACGTCCTGACTTTC
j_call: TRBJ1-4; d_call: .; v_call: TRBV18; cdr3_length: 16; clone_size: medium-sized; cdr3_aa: CASSPRADQGGEKLFF; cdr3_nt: TGTGCCAGCTCACCACGGGCGGATCAAGGCGGGGAAAAACTGTTTTTT
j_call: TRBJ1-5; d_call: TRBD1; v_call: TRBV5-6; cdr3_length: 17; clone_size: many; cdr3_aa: CASSLAGQGYSNQPQHF; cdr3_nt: TGTGCCAGCAGCTTGGCGGGACAGGGGTATAGCAATCAGCCCCAGCATTTT
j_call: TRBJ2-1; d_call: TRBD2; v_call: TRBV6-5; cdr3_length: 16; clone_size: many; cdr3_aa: CASSYGGTSGNNEQFF; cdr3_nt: TGTGCCAGCAGTTATGGGGGGACTAGCGGTAACAATGAGCAGTTCTTC
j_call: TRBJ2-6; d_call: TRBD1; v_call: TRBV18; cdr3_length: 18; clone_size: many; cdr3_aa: CASSPRDSLTSGANVLTF; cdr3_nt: TGTGCCAGCTCACCGAGGGACAGCCTTACCTCTGGGGCCAACGTCCTGACTTTC
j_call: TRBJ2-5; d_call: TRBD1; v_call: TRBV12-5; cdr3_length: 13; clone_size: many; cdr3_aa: CASGPGQKETQYF; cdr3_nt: TGTGCTAGTGGTCCGGGACAGAAAGAGACCCAGTACTTC
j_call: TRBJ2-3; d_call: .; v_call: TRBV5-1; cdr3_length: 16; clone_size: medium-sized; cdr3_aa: CASSLLKSQGPDTQYF; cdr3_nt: TGCGCCAGCAGCTTGTTAAAGTCCCAGGGCCCCGATACGCAGTATTTT
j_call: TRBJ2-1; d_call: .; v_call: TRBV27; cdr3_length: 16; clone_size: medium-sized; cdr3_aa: CASSFSGIILYNEQFF; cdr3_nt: TGTGCCAGCAGTTTCTCAGGGATTATACTCTACAATGAGCAGTTCTTC
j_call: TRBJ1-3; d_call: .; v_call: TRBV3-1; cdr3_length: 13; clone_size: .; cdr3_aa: CASSKTVGNTIYF; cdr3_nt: TGTGCCAGCAGCAAGACAGTAGGAAACACCATATATTTT
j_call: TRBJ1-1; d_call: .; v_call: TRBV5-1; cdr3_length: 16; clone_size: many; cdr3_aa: CASSQGPRQMNTEAFF; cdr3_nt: TGCGCCAGCAGCCAGGGACCGCGACAGATGAACACTGAAGCTTTCTTT
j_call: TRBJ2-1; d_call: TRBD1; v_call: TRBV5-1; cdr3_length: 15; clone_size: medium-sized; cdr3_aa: CASSHGQGSGNEQFF; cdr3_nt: TGCGCCAGCAGCCATGGACAGGGGTCGGGCAATGAGCAGTTCTTC
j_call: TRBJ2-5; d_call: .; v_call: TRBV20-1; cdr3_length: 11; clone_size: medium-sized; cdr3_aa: CSAIRRETQYF; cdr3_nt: TGCAGTGCTATTAGGCGGGAGACCCAGTACTTC
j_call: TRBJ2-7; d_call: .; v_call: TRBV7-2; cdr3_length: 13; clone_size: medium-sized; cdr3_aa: CASAYGDEYEQYF; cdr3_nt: TGTGCCAGCGCCTACGGGGACGAGTACGAGCAGTACTTC
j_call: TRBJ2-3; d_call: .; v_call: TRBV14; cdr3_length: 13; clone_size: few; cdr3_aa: CASSQDSMDTQYF; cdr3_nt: TGTGCCAGCAGCCAAGATTCCATGGATACGCAGTATTTT
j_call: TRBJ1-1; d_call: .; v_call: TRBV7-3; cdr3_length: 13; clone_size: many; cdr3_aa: CASSGFLNTEAFF; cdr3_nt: TGTGCCAGCAGCGGGTTCTTGAACACTGAAGCTTTCTTT
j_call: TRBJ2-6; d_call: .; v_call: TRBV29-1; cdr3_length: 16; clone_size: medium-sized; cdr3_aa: CSVEAAGLSGANVLTF; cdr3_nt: TGCAGCGTTGAAGCGGCAGGTCTGTCTGGGGCCAACGTCCTGACTTTC
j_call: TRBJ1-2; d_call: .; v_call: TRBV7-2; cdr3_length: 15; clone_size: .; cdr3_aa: CASSLDLGRRNGFTF; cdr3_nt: TGTGCCAGCAGCTTAGACCTTGGACGGCGCAACGGTTTCACCTTC
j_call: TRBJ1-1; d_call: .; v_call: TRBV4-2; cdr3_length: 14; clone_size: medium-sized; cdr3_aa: CASSQEGANTEAFF; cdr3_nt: TGTGCCAGCAGCCAAGAGGGGGCAAACACTGAAGCTTTCTTT
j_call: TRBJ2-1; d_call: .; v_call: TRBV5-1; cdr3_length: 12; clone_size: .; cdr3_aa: CASSLFDNEQFF; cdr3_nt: TGCGCCAGCAGCCTGTTTGACAATGAGCAGTTCTTC
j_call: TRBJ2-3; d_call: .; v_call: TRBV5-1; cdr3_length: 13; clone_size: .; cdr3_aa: CASSLARFDTRYF; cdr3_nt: TGTGCCAGCAGCTTGGCCAGGTTCGATACGCGGTATTTT